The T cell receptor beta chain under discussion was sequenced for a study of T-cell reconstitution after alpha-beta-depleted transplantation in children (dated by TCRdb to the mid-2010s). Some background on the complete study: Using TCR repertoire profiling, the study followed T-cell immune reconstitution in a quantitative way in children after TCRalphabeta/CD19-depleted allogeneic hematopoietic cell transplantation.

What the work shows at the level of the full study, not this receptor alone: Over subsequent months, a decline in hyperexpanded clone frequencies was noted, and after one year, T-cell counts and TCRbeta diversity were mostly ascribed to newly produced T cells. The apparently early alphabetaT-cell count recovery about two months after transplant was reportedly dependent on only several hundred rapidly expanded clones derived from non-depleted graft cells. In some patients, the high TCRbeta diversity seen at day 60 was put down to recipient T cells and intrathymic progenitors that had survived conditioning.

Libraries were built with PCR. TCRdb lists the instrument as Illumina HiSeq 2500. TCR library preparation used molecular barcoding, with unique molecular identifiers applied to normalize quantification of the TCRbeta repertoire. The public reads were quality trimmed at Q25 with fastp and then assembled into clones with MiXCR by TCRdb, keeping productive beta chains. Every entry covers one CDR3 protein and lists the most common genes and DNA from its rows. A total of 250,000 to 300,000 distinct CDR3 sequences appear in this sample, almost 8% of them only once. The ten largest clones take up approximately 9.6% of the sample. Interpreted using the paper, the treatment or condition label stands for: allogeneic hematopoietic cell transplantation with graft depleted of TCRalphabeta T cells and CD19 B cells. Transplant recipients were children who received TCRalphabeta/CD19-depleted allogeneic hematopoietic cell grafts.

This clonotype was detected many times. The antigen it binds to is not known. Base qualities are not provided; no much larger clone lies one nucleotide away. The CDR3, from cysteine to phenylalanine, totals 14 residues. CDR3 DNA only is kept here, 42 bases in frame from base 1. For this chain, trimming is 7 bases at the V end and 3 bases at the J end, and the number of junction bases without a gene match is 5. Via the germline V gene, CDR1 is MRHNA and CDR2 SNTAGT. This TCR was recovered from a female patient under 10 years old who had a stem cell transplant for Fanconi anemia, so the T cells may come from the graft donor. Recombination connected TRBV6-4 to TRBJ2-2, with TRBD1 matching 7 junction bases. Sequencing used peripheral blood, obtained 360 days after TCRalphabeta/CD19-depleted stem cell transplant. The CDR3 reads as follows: CASKPTGHTGELFF. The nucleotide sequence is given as TGTGCCAGCAAACCGACAGGGCACACCGGGGAGCTGTTTTTT.